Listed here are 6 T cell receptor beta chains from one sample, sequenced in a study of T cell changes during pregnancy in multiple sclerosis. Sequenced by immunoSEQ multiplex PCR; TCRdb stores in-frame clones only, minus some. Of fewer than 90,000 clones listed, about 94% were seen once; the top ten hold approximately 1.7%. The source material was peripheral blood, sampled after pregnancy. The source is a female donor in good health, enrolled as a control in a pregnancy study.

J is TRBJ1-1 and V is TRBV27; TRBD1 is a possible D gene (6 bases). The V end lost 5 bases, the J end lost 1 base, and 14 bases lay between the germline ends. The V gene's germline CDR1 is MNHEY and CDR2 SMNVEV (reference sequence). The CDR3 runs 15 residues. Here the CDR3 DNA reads TGTGCCAGCAGTGAGGGCGGGGGGGCGAACACTGAAGCTTTCTTT. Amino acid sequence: CASSEGGGANTEAFF.

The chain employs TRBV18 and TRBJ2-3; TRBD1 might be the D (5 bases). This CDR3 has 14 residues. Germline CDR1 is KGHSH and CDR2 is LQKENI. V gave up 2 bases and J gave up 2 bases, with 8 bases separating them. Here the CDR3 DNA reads TGTGCCAGCTCACCATCCAGGGTCACAGATACGCAGTATTTT. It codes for CASSPSRVTDTQYF.

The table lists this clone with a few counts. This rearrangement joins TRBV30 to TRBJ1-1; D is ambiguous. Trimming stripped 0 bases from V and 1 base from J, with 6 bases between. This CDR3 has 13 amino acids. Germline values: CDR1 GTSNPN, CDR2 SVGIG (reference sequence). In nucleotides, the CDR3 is TGTGCCTGGAGTGTATGGCAGAACACTGAAGCTTTCTTT. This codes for CAWSVWQNTEAFF.

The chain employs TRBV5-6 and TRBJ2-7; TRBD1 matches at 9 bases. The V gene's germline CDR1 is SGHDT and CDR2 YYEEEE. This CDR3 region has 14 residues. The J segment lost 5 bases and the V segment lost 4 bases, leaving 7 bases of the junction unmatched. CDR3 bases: TGTGCCAGCAGCGGAGGGACAGGGATCAACGAGCAGTACTTC. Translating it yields CASSGGTGINEQYF.

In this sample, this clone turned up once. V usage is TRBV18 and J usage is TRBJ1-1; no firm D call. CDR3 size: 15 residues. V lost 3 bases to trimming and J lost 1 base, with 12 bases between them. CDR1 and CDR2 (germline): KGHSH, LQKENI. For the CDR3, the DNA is TGTGCCAGCTCACCTAGCAGACCCCGGAACACTGAAGCTTTCTTT. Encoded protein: CASSPSRPRNTEAFF. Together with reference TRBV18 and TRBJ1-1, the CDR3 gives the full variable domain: NAGVMQNPRHLVRRRGQEARLRCSPMKGHSHVYWYRQLPEEGLKFMVYLQKENIIDESGMPKERFSAEFPKEGPSILRIQQVVRGDSAAYFCASSPSRPRNTEAFFGQGTRLTVV.

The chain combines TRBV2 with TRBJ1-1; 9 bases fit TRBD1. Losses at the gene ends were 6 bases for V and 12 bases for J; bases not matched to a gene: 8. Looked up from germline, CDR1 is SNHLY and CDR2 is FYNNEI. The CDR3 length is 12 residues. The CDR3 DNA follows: TGTGCCAGCAGGTATGAACAGGGGGCAACTTTCTTT. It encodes CASRYEQGATFF.